These 30 T cell receptor beta chains originate from one sample sequenced in a study of shared clonotypes between healthy human individuals. Libraries were prepared by immunoSEQ multiplex PCR; TCRdb keeps only in-frame clonotypes and omits some of them. The profile shows around 2.3 million clones, approximately 96% of them singletons. Specimen: naive CD4+ T cells sorted from blood. Indicated subset: CD45RA+ positively selected. The receptors here all came from a man younger than 30 in good health.

This chain uses TRBV25-1 with TRBJ2-2, with TRBD2 as a possible D gene (7 bases). The CDR3 sequence is 16 residues long. From germline, CDR1 is MGHDK and CDR2 SYGVNS. Trimming removed 6 bases at V and 4 bases at J, with 18 bases between. The CDR3 protein is CASRKRGGSGTGELFF. CDR3 coding DNA: TGTGCCAGCAGAAAAAGGGGGGGCAGTGGCACCGGGGAGCTGTTTTTT.

The chain's CDR3 is CASSLRLAPEKLDREYEQYF. In nucleotides, the CDR3 is TGTGCCAGCTCCCTACGCCTAGCCCCGGAAAAATTGGACAGGGAATACGAGCAGTACTTC. This chain uses TRBV21-1 with TRBJ2-7; TRBD1, the table's D call, was not compared with the DNA. TRBV21-1 is a pseudogene segment. The CDR3 covers 20 residues.

In regard to this clone: Different DNA sequences within this sample yield the same CDR3. V is TRBV5-1 and J is TRBJ2-7; D ambiguous. The CDR3 spans 13 residues. Between the trimmed V and J ends, which lost 0 bases and 2 bases, there was a span of 6 bases. The germline V gene encodes CDR1 SGHRS and CDR2 YFSETQ. The DNA of the CDR3 is TGCGCCAGCAGCTTGGTAGGGACCTACGAGCAGTACTTC. Its translation: CASSLVGTYEQYF. Full variable domain (missing parts from reference TRBV5-1 and TRBJ2-7): KAGVTQTPRYLIKTRGQQVTLSCSPISGHRSVSWYQQTPGQGLQFLFEYFSETQRNKGNFPGRFSGRQFSNSRSEMNVSTLELGDSALYLCASSLVGTYEQYFGPGTRLTVT.

This sequence joins TRBV30 and TRBJ1-1, with 8 bases aligning to TRBD1. Germline V gene data show CDR1 as GTSNPN and CDR2 as SVGIG (reference sequence). The CDR3 totals 12 residues. J gave up 1 base and V 8 bases, and 3 bases lay outside the gene matches. CDR3 loop: CASDRGNTEAFF. As DNA, the CDR3 is TGTGCCAGCGACAGGGGGAACACTGAAGCTTTCTTT.

The gene calls are TRBV30 and TRBJ2-1; no clear D gene. The ends were cut back, 4 bases at V and 4 bases at J, with 8 bases in the middle. The CDR3 totals 12 residues. Germline CDR1 reads GTSNPN; CDR2 reads SVGIG (reference sequence). Here the CDR3 reads CAWTRSYNEQFF. CDR3 nucleotide sequence: TGTGCCTGGACTAGGTCGTACAATGAGCAGTTCTTC.

The chain joins TRBV10-3 to TRBJ2-1; tentatively, D is TRBD2 (5 bases). V was pared by 2 bases and J by 5 bases, with 28 bases between. Germline CDR1 ENHRY, CDR2 SYGVKD. This CDR3 is built from 20 residues. Here the CDR3 reads CAISEAPAGRPLGSHNEQFF. The CDR3 DNA reads as TGTGCCATCAGTGAGGCCCCTGCGGGCAGGCCCCTTGGGTCCCACAATGAGCAGTTCTTC.

The J gene is TRBJ2-3, the V gene TRBV18; 7 bases line up with TRBD2. The V and J ends lost 6 bases and 0 bases, in that order; junction bases with no gene match: 9. The CDR3 runs to 16 residues. Germline CDR1 KGHSH, CDR2 LQKENI. This CDR3 reads CASSATAGPSTDTQYF. CDR3 bases: TGTGCCAGCTCGGCCACAGCGGGACCTAGCACAGATACGCAGTATTTT.

A few counts support this clone. The rearrangement uses TRBV10-1 and TRBJ1-6; TRBD1 agrees at 8 bases. The CDR3 sequence is 15 residues long. In germline, CDR1 is WNHNN, CDR2 SYGVQD (reference sequence). The trim removed 8 bases at V and 7 bases at J, leaving 10 bases unmatched. Here the CDR3 DNA reads TGCGCCAGCGGGGGACAGGTGAGGGTAAATTCACCCCTCCACTTT. It specifies CASGGQVRVNSPLHF.

V gene TRBV18 combines with J gene TRBJ2-2, with 8 bases lining up with TRBD1. V lost 4 bases to trimming and J lost 6 bases; unmatched junction nucleotides: 4. The germline CDR1 and CDR2 sequences are KGHSH and LQKENI. The CDR3 spans 14 residues. In DNA, the CDR3 is TGTGCCAGCTCACAGGACAGGGTAGCCGGGGAGCTGTTTTTT. Protein product: CASSQDRVAGELFF.

The chain uses TRBV6-1 and TRBJ2-3; D is unclear. The germline V gene encodes CDR1 MNHNS and CDR2 SASEGT. Trimming shortened V by 4 bases and J by 4 bases, and 6 bases separated the two germline ends. The CDR3 is made up of 12 amino acids. CDR3 in DNA: TGTGCCAGCAGTGCAAGGGCAGATACGCAGTATTTT. Its translation is CASSARADTQYF.

The V and J genes are TRBV2 and TRBJ1-5, with TRBD1 matching over 7 bases. From germline, CDR1 is SNHLY and CDR2 FYNNEI. The V segment lost 6 bases and the J segment 0 bases; nucleotides outside the gene matches: 5. The CDR3 sequence is 15 residues long. The CDR3 loop is CASREGQLSNQPQHF. CDR3 DNA sequence: TGTGCCAGCAGGGAGGGACAGCTTAGCAATCAGCCCCAGCATTTT. Combining the CDR3 with reference TRBV2 and TRBJ1-5 gives the whole variable domain EPEVTQTPSHQVTQMGQEVILRCVPISNHLYFYWYRQILGQKVEFLVSFYNNEISEKSEIFDDQFSVERPDGSNFTLKIRSTKLEDSAMYFCASREGQLSNQPQHFGDGTRLSIL.

This sequence joins TRBV9 and TRBJ2-5, with 8 bases lining up with TRBD1. J was trimmed by 3 bases and V by 2 bases; bases with no gene match: 6. The CDR3 is 15 residues long. Looked up from germline, CDR1 is SGDLS and CDR2 is YYNGEE. The DNA for the CDR3 is TGTGCCAGCAGCGTTCTAGACAGGGGAAAAGAGACCCAGTACTTC. This translates into CASSVLDRGKETQYF.

This sequence joins TRBV2 and TRBJ1-6; 10 positions match TRBD1. The CDR3 is 15 residues long. The germline V gene encodes CDR1 SNHLY and CDR2 FYNNEI. V lost 3 bases, J lost 11 bases, and 7 bases stayed unmatched. The DNA for the CDR3 is TGTGCCAGCAGTGACTCCGGGACAGGGGTTGCACCCCTCCACTTT. Its protein is CASSDSGTGVAPLHF.

V gene TRBV12-5 combines with J gene TRBJ1-2; D possibly corresponds to TRBD1 (5 bases). Germline V gene lookup returns CDR1 LGHNT and CDR2 FRNRAP. V was trimmed by 6 bases and J by 6 bases, leaving 14 bases between them. CDR3 size: 13 residues. The CDR3 DNA reads as TGTGCTAGTGGACCCATGGGGGGGGATGGCTACACCTTC. Its translation is CASGPMGGDGYTF.

The chain couples TRBV7-9 to TRBJ1-2, with TRBD1 identical over 8 bases. V was pared by 3 bases and J by 3 bases, with 3 bases of the junction left unmatched. Germline V CDR1 and CDR2: SEHNR, FQNEAQ (reference sequence). The CDR3 contains 14 residues. As DNA, the CDR3 is TGTGCCAGCAGCTTGCCAGGGGGCGACTATGGCTACACCTTC. Its translation is CASSLPGGDYGYTF.

The chain recombines TRBV27 with TRBJ1-2, with D uncertain. V gave up 8 bases and J gave up 8 bases, with 18 bases separating them. The germline V gene encodes CDR1 MNHEY and CDR2 SMNVEV (reference sequence). This CDR3 is 13 amino acids long. The CDR3 coding sequence is TGTGCCAGCTCCGACCGGGTCACGGAAGGCTACACCTTC. Protein sequence: CASSDRVTEGYTF.

The chain is built from TRBV5-1 and TRBJ2-1; TRBD1 might be the D (6 bases). The CDR3 is 15 residues long. CDR1 and CDR2 (germline): SGHRS, YFSETQ. V lost 0 bases, J lost 8 bases, and 15 bases lay in between. The CDR3 loop reads CASSLVTGLGDEQFF. CDR3 sequence (DNA): TGCGCCAGCAGCTTGGTTACAGGGCTCGGGGATGAGCAGTTCTTC.

Here the CDR3 DNA reads TGTGCCAGCAGACTGCAGGGAGCCTATAATTCACCCCTCCACTTT. It encodes CASRLQGAYNSPLHF. The V call is TRBV11-2, the J call TRBJ1-6; D possibly corresponds to TRBD1 (5 bases). The CDR3 spans 15 residues. V lost 6 bases and J lost 2, with 11 bases in between. In germline, CDR1 is SGHAT, CDR2 FQNNGV. The full variable domain, completed using reference TRBV11-2 and TRBJ1-6, is EAGVAQSPRYKIIEKRQSVAFWCNPISGHATLYWYQQILGQGPKLLIQFQNNGVVDDSQLPKDRFSAERLKGVDSTLKIQPAKLEDSAVYLCASRLQGAYNSPLHFGNGTRLTVT.

The rearrangement joins TRBV9 to TRBJ1-4; a possible D gene is TRBD1 (5 bases). The V gene's germline CDR1 is SGDLS and CDR2 YYNGEE. The CDR3 is 16 amino acids. V lost 0 bases and J lost 3, with 12 bases in between. The CDR3 sequence is CASSVGRAGPNEKLFF. The CDR3, as DNA: TGTGCCAGCAGCGTAGGGCGGGCAGGGCCTAATGAAAAACTGTTTTTT.

The chain uses TRBV18 and TRBJ2-3, with unresolved D. V was shortened by 3 bases and J by 7 bases, with 20 bases between the two germline ends. Per germline, CDR1 KGHSH and CDR2 LQKENI. CDR3 length: 16 amino acids. Written as DNA, the CDR3 is TGTGCCAGCTCACCCGCCCCGGTAGCTCCTCTTTATACGCAGTATTTT. It encodes CASSPAPVAPLYTQYF. Supplemented by reference TRBV18 and TRBJ2-3, the full variable domain reads NAGVMQNPRHLVRRRGQEARLRCSPMKGHSHVYWYRQLPEEGLKFMVYLQKENIIDESGMPKERFSAEFPKEGPSILRIQQVVRGDSAAYFCASSPAPVAPLYTQYFGPGTRLTVL.

The genes are TRBV11-2 and TRBJ2-3, with 8 bases fitting TRBD1. Germline V gene data show CDR1 as SGHAT and CDR2 as FQNNGV. The CDR3 extends over 14 amino acids. The V gene end was trimmed by 5 bases and the J gene end by 11 bases; junction bases not matched to a gene: 12. DNA of the CDR3: TGTGCCAGCAGCCAGGGAACAGGGGGGCCCCTGCAGTATTTT. Translated: CASSQGTGGPLQYF.

A word on this clone: The junction shows a germline mismatch at one end, possibly a read error. The chain has TRBV7-7 and TRBJ1-4; TRBD1 matches 7 bases. Per germline, CDR1 SSHAT and CDR2 FNYEAQ (reference sequence). The CDR3 consists of 14 residues. The CDR3 sequence is CASSVGGLSEKLFF. The CDR3 bases are TGTGCTAGCAGCGTAGGGGGCCTCAGCGAAAAACTGTTTTTT.

The V call is TRBV7-8, the J call TRBJ1-1, with no clear D. The CDR3 has 15 residues. The V end lost 1 base, the J end lost 1 base, and 10 bases lay between the germline ends. The germline V gene has CDR1 SGHVS and CDR2 FQNEAQ. CDR3 residues: CASSLDIGPNTEAFF. CDR3 bases: TGTGCCAGCAGCTTAGATATAGGGCCGAACACTGAAGCTTTCTTT.

In DNA form, the CDR3 reads TGTGCCAGCAGCTTTGCGCAGGGGGGTGAAGCTTTCTTT. This sequence encodes CASSFAQGGEAFF. V gene TRBV7-9 combines with J gene TRBJ1-1; 7 bases are a match to TRBD1. Germline V lookup: CDR1 SEHNR, CDR2 FQNEAQ (reference sequence). The trim removed 3 bases at V and 7 bases at J, leaving 5 bases unmatched. CDR3 size: 13 residues. The variable domain in full, with the rest retrieved from reference TRBV7-9 and TRBJ1-1, is DTGVSQNPRHKITKRGQNVTFRCDPISEHNRLYWYRQTLGQGPEFLTYFQNEAQLEKSRLLSDRFSAERPKGSFSTLEIQRTEQGDSAMYLCASSFAQGGEAFFGQGTRLTVV.

This chain connects TRBV30 to TRBJ2-6; no definite D call. The CDR3 length is 15 residues. From germline, CDR1 is GTSNPN and CDR2 SVGIG (reference sequence). Between the trimmed V and J ends, which lost 0 bases and 2 bases, there was a span of 8 bases. CDR3 nucleotide sequence: TGTGCCTGGAGTGTATCTGGGGCTGGGGCCAACGTCCTGACTTTC. Protein: CAWSVSGAGANVLTF.

CDR3 protein: CSVDRTGYGYTF. The CDR3 DNA reads TGCAGCGTCGACAGGACAGGGTATGGCTACACCTTC. The chain has TRBV29-1 and TRBJ1-2; the match to TRBD1 covers 8 bases. Trimming cost V 6 bases and J 5 bases; bases outside gene matches: 5. Germline V CDR1 and CDR2: SQVTM, ANQGSEA. This CDR3 contains 12 residues.

The rearrangement links TRBV30 to TRBJ1-4; the D is unclear. The V end lost 2 bases, the J end lost 8 bases, and 9 bases lay between the germline ends. The CDR3 is 12 amino acids. Germline V gene lookup returns CDR1 GTSNPN and CDR2 SVGIG (reference sequence). As DNA, the CDR3 is TGTGCCTGGAGTAGTGCGGGGGAAAAACTGTTTTTT. This sequence encodes CAWSSAGEKLFF.

The gene calls are TRBV6-1 and TRBJ1-2; 8 nucleotides line up with TRBD1. After removal of 7 bases from V and 8 bases from J, the junction contained 12 bases not matched to a gene. Germline V CDR1 and CDR2: MNHNS, SASEGT. The CDR3 is 14 residues long. The CDR3 protein is CASKAGQGAPGYTF. CDR3 in DNA: TGTGCCAGCAAGGCGGGGCAGGGGGCGCCCGGCTACACCTTC.

This CDR3 reads CATGQEAYEQYF. The CDR3 DNA is TGTGCCACGGGACAGGAGGCCTACGAGCAGTACTTC. V and J are TRBV10-3 and TRBJ2-7; the match to TRBD1 covers 8 bases. The ends lost 10 bases at V and 2 bases at J; junction bases unmatched: 4. The germline V gene has CDR1 ENHRY and CDR2 SYGVKD. The CDR3 has 12 amino acids.

This clone was observed a single time. This sequence joins TRBV7-9 and TRBJ2-3, with 8 bases lining up with TRBD2. The length of the CDR3 is 14 residues. V lost 5 bases, J lost 4 bases, and 5 bases stayed unmatched. Germline V CDR1 and CDR2: SEHNR, FQNEAQ (reference sequence). The CDR3 is CASSPGGGADTQYF. In DNA, the CDR3 is TGTGCCAGCAGCCCGGGGGGGGGCGCAGATACGCAGTATTTT.